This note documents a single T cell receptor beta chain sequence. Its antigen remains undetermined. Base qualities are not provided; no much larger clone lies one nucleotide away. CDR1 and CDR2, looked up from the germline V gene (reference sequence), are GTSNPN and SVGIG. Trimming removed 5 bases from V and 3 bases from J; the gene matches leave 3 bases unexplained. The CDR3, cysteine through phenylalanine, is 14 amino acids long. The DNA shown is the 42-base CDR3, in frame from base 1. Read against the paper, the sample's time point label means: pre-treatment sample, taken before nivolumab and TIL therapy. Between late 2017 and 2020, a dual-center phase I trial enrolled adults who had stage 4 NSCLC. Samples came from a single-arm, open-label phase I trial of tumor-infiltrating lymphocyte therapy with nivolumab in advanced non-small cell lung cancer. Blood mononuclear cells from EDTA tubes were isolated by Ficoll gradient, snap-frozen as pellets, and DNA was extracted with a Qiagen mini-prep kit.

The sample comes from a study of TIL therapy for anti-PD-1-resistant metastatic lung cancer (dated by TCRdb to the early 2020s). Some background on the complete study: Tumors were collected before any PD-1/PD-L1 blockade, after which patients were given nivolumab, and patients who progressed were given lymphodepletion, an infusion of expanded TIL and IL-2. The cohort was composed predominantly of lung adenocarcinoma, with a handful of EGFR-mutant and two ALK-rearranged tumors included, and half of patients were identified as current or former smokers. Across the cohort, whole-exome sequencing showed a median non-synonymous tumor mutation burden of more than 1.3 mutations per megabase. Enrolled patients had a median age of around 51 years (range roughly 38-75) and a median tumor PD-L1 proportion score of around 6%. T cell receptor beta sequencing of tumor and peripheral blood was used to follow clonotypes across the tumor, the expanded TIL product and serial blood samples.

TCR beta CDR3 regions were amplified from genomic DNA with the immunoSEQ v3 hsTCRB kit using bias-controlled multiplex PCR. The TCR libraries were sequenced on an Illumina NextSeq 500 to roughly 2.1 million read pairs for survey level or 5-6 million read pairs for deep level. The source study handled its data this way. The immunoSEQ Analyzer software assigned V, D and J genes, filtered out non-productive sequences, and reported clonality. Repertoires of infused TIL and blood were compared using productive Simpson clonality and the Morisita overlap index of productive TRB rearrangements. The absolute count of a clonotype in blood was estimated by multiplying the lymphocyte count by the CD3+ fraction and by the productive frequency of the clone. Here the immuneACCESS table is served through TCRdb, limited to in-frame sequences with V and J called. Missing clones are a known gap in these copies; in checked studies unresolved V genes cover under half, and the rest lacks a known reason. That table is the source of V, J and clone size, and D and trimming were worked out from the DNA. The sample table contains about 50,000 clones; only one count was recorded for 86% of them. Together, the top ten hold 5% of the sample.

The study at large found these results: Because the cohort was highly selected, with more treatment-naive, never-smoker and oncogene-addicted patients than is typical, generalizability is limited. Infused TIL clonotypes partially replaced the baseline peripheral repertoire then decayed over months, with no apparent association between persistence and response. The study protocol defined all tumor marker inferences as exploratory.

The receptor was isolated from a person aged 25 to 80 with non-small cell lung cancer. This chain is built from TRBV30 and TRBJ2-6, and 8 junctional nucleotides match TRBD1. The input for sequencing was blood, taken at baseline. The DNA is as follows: TGTGCCTGGCGGACAGGGCTTGGGGCCAACGTCCTGACTTTC. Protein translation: CAWRTGLGANVLTF.